Each of the 29 T cell receptor beta chains below was sequenced from the same sample in a study of blood T cell repertoires in COVID-19 (dated by TCRdb to the early 2020s). To prepare the library, the immunoSEQ multiplex PCR assay was applied. Imported from immuneACCESS, the table was reduced by TCRdb to in-frame sequences with V and J called. These copies leave out some clones; in studies compared against another copy, an unresolved V gene accounts for under half, and the cause of the remainder is not known. This sample gives about 160,000 clones in total; 77% of them show up just once. Jointly, the top ten make up about 3% of the sample. The sequencing sample was made of peripheral blood. Source of these receptors: a man in his 70s with acute or convalescent COVID-19.

The rearrangement uses TRBV5-4 and TRBJ2-5; TRBD2 might be the D (5 bases). Germline CDR1 reads SGHNT; CDR2 reads YYREEE (reference sequence). Trimming took 3 bases from V and 1 from J, leaving 13 bases between them. CDR3 length: 15 residues. The CDR3 DNA reads TGTGCCAGCAGCTGGACGGGATCACCCCAAGAGACCCAGTACTTC. Amino acids: CASSWTGSPQETQYF.

This clone came up a few times. The rearrangement joins TRBV6-5 to TRBJ1-5, with D unclear. The CDR3 covers 14 residues. Germline loops: CDR1 MNHEY, CDR2 SVGAGI. V shed 0 bases and J shed 6 bases, with 9 bases lying between them. DNA of the CDR3: TGTGCCAGCAGTTACTCGACACTCGGTCAGCCCCAGCATTTT. As protein: CASSYSTLGQPQHF.

In DNA, the CDR3 is TGCGCCAGCAGCTTCCGGGACAGGGGCGAGCAGTACTTC. Amino acid sequence: CASSFRDRGEQYF. The rearrangement links TRBV5-1 to TRBJ2-7; 10 positions agree with TRBD1. This CDR3 has 13 residues. Germline V gene data show CDR1 as SGHRS and CDR2 as YFSETQ. The V and J ends lost 2 bases and 6 bases, in that order; junction bases with no gene match: 2.

This clone was recorded once. The gene calls are TRBV7-8 and TRBJ2-3, with TRBD2 matching over 7 bases. There are 16 residues in the CDR3. Germline V gene lookup returns CDR1 SGHVS and CDR2 FQNEAQ. V was pared by 1 base and J by 3 bases, with 7 bases of the junction left unmatched. CDR3 bases: TGTGCCAGCAGCTTAGTGGGGGGGAAGTGGACAGATACGCAGTATTTT. The encoded protein is CASSLVGGKWTDTQYF.

The rearrangement joins TRBV11-3 to TRBJ1-3; 7 positions agree with TRBD1. There are 14 residues in the CDR3. Germline CDR1 reads SGHNT; CDR2 reads YENEEA. V lost 5 bases to trimming and J lost 9 bases; unmatched junction nucleotides: 10. DNA of the CDR3: TGTGCCAGCAGCCGGGGACAGCTGGAAGGCACCATATATTTT. As protein: CASSRGQLEGTIYF.

The table lists this clone with a few counts. The rearrangement uses TRBV5-1 and TRBJ2-5; TRBD2 might be the D (5 bases). Trimming removed 0 bases from V and 0 bases from J, with 12 bases in between. CDR3 length: 16 amino acids. CDR1 SGHRS and CDR2 YFSETQ come from the germline V gene. Here the CDR3 reads CASSLVLTGNQETQYF. CDR3 nucleotide sequence: TGCGCCAGCAGCTTGGTATTGACCGGGAACCAAGAGACCCAGTACTTC.

The chain recombines TRBV24-1 with TRBJ2-1; TRBD2 matches at 10 bases. Germline loops: CDR1 KGHDR, CDR2 SFDVKD. The CDR3 has 16 residues. Germline trimming cut 3 bases from V and 9 bases from J; bases unmatched to any gene: 10. This CDR3 reads CATSDVLAGPGFEQFF. CDR3 nucleotide sequence: TGTGCCACCAGTGATGTACTAGCGGGGCCCGGTTTTGAGCAGTTCTTC.

CDR3 in DNA: TGTGCCAGCAGTTATGGCACAGGCGGTGGCTCCTACGAGCAGTACTTC. Translating gives CASSYGTGGGSYEQYF. The J gene is TRBJ2-7, the V gene TRBV6-5; tentatively, D is TRBD1 (5 bases). The V gene lost 3 bases and the J gene lost 0 bases, with 15 bases spanning the gap. Germline values: CDR1 MNHEY, CDR2 SVGAGI. The CDR3 consists of 16 residues.

Note on this clone: Other DNA sequences of this sample code for an identical CDR3. The V gene is TRBV11-2, the J gene TRBJ2-3; D possibly corresponds to TRBD1 (5 bases). The V and J ends lost 1 base and 6 bases respectively, with 11 bases between them. The CDR3 totals 14 residues. Germline V gives CDR1 SGHAT, CDR2 FQNNGV. The CDR3 loop is CASSLGTPRDTQYF. In nucleotides, the CDR3 is TGTGCCAGCAGCTTAGGGACACCGAGGGATACGCAGTATTTT.

This clone was seen once. This chain links TRBV5-4 with TRBJ2-1, with 7 bases aligning to TRBD2. V trimming: 0 bases; J trimming: 5 bases; junction bases outside the gene matches: 5. Germline V gene sequence: CDR1 SGHNT, CDR2 YYREEE (reference sequence). This CDR3 region has 15 residues. The DNA for the CDR3 is TGTGCCAGCAGCTTGGGCGGGAGCAATAACAATGAGCAGTTCTTC. Translation: CASSLGGSNNNEQFF.

This chain connects TRBV5-4 to TRBJ2-7, with D perhaps TRBD2 (6 bases). Germline lookup yields CDR1 SGHNT and CDR2 YYREEE (reference sequence). CDR3 length equals 13 residues. V lost 1 base and J lost 6, with 11 bases in between. Written as DNA, the CDR3 is TGTGCCAGCAGCTTGATGGCGGGGAGCGAGCAGTACTTC. This encodes CASSLMAGSEQYF.

As DNA, the CDR3 is TGTGCCACCAGCAGAGATCTGACGGGGACCTACAATGAGCAGTTCTTC. Translated, it gives CATSRDLTGTYNEQFF. The V gene is TRBV15, the J gene TRBJ2-1; TRBD2 is a possible D gene (5 bases). CDR3 length equals 16 residues. The V gene lost 0 bases and the J gene lost 2 bases, with 11 bases spanning the gap. The V gene's germline CDR1 is LNHNV and CDR2 YYDKDF (reference sequence).

The CDR3: CASSFLRGETQYF. As DNA, the CDR3 is TGTGCCAGCAGTTTCTTGCGAGGGGAGACCCAGTACTTC. The V and J genes are TRBV2 and TRBJ2-5; a weak D match, TRBD2 (5 bases). Trimming shortened V by 5 bases and J by 5 bases, and 12 bases separated the two germline ends. In germline, CDR1 is SNHLY, CDR2 FYNNEI. This CDR3 is built from 13 residues.

This sequence joins TRBV19 and TRBJ1-4, with D unresolved. Trimming removed 4 bases at V and 4 bases at J, with 13 bases between. Germline assignment: CDR1 LNHDA and CDR2 SQIVND (reference sequence). The CDR3 is 15 amino acids. The CDR3 sequence is CASSTPRLINEKLFF. The CDR3 region has the DNA TGTGCCAGTAGTACCCCGAGACTTATTAATGAAAAACTGTTTTTT.

V gene TRBV2 combines with J gene TRBJ1-5, with D possibly being TRBD1 (6 bases). This CDR3 has 16 residues. Trimming pared 5 bases from V and 7 bases from J, leaving 21 bases between. CDR1 SNHLY and CDR2 FYNNEI come from the germline V gene. CDR3 bases: TGTGCCAGCAGTCCCGGCCTAGAGGGGGTCGGACAGCCCCAGCATTTT. This encodes CASSPGLEGVGQPQHF.

CDR3: CASSSRTGLGTEAFF. The CDR3 bases are TGTGCCAGCAGTTCGAGGACAGGGTTGGGCACTGAAGCTTTCTTT. The rearrangement links TRBV6-5 to TRBJ1-1; 8 positions agree with TRBD1. The CDR3 is made up of 15 amino acids. V trimming: 4 bases; J trimming: 4 bases; junction bases outside the gene matches: 8. Germline V lookup: CDR1 MNHEY, CDR2 SVGAGI.

V is TRBV6-5 and J is TRBJ1-2; 10 bases line up with TRBD1. The V gene end was trimmed by 7 bases and the J gene end by 7 bases; junction bases not matched to a gene: 6. The CDR3 extends over 13 amino acids. CDR1 MNHEY and CDR2 SVGAGI come from the germline V gene. The CDR3 nucleotides are TGTGCCAGCAACGGACAGGGGGTCTCTGGCTACACCTTC. Its protein is CASNGQGVSGYTF.

The rearrangement links TRBV27 to TRBJ1-2; no reliable D call. The CDR3 runs 13 residues. Per germline, CDR1 MNHEY and CDR2 SMNVEV (reference sequence). Between the trimmed V and J ends, which lost 1 base and 5 bases, there was a span of 8 bases. CDR3 residues: CASSLYGGYGYTF. CDR3 DNA: TGTGCCAGCAGTTTATATGGAGGGTATGGCTACACCTTC.

The chain carries TRBV7-2 and TRBJ2-7; the match to TRBD2 covers 8 bases. The CDR3 runs 16 residues. With 6 bases clipped from V and 5 bases from J, the junction kept 15 bases outside the gene matches. Germline V gene data show CDR1 as SGHTA and CDR2 as FQGNSA. The CDR3 sequence: CASSSTAGTRGDEQYF. In nucleotides, the CDR3 is TGTGCCAGCAGTAGTACGGCCGGGACTAGAGGCGACGAGCAGTACTTC.

V and J are TRBV6-5 and TRBJ2-1, with 7 bases lining up with TRBD2. Germline V gene sequence: CDR1 MNHEY, CDR2 SVGAGI. The CDR3 length is 16 residues. V shed 2 bases, J shed 5 bases, and the junction held 9 bases outside the gene matches. CDR3 in DNA: TGTGCCAGCAGTTACGTGCCCGGGACTACCCACAATGAGCAGTTCTTC. Translating it yields CASSYVPGTTHNEQFF.

V gene TRBV3-1 (or the pseudogene TRBV3-2) combines with J gene TRBJ2-7; 9 positions agree with TRBD1. CDR1 is LGHDT and CDR2 is YNNKEL in the germline V gene (reference sequence). The CDR3 contains 15 residues. V was clipped by 3 bases and J by 5 bases; unmatched bases: 8. As DNA, the CDR3 is TGTGCCAGCAGCCAGGCCACACAGGGGGCCCACGAGCAGTACTTC. Its translation is CASSQATQGAHEQYF.

This chain connects TRBV7-2 to TRBJ1-3; unclear D gene. There are 16 residues in the CDR3. Germline-derived CDR1 and CDR2 are SGHTA and FQGNSA. Deletions cut 0 bases from V and 3 bases from J, with 12 bases between. The CDR3 protein is CASSLATTNIGNTIYF. CDR3 DNA: TGTGCCAGCAGCTTAGCTACTACTAATATTGGAAACACCATATATTTT.

The chain employs TRBV7-3 and TRBJ2-7; maybe TRBD1 (5 bases). This CDR3 spans 13 amino acids. Germline CDR1 is SGHTA and CDR2 is FQGTGA. V lost 0 bases, J lost 3 bases, and 6 bases lay in between. CDR3 nucleotides: TGTGCCAGCAGCTTAACCCAGGGCTACGAGCAGTACTTC. It encodes CASSLTQGYEQYF.

J is TRBJ2-1 and V is TRBV2; D possibly corresponds to TRBD2 (6 bases). V gave up 3 bases and J gave up 2 bases, with 11 bases separating them. The CDR3 is 15 amino acids. Germline CDR1 reads SNHLY; CDR2 reads FYNNEI. The CDR3 DNA reads TGTGCCAGCAGTGATAACGGGGGAACCTACAATGAGCAGTTCTTC. Its translation is CASSDNGGTYNEQFF. Using reference TRBV2 and TRBJ2-1 for the parts outside the CDR3, the full variable domain is EPEVTQTPSHQVTQMGQEVILRCVPISNHLYFYWYRQILGQKVEFLVSFYNNEISEKSEIFDDQFSVERPDGSNFTLKIRSTKLEDSAMYFCASSDNGGTYNEQFFGPGTRLTVL.

In the case of this clone: A junction end diverges from the germline sequence, so it may reflect a read error. The chain combines TRBV7-7 with TRBJ2-5, with D maybe TRBD1 (7 bases). The CDR3 consists of 16 residues. The germline gives CDR1 SSHAT, CDR2 FNYEAQ (reference sequence). The CDR3 bases are TGTGCTAGCAGCCCACCAGGGGGGACCTTAACGGAGACCCAGTACTTC. Translated, it gives CASSPPGGTLTETQYF.

This clone was detected only a few times. The rearrangement links TRBV7-9 to TRBJ2-7, with 7 bases matching TRBD1. The CDR3 contains 13 residues. V shed 8 bases and J 2 bases; nucleotides not matched to a gene: 6. Germline-derived CDR1 and CDR2 are SEHNR and FQNEAQ (reference sequence). In DNA, the CDR3 is TGTGCCAGCCTTCGGACAGGAACCTACGAGCAGTACTTC. It encodes CASLRTGTYEQYF.

The rearrangement joins TRBV28 to TRBJ1-4, with D unclear. Germline CDR1 and CDR2: MDHEN and SYDVKM. The CDR3 is 14 residues long. V gave up 8 bases and J gave up 8 bases, with 18 bases separating them. DNA of the CDR3: TGTGCCAGCGGTATTCGGCGTGGGCTCGAAAAACTGTTTTTT. Protein product: CASGIRRGLEKLFF. Supplemented by reference TRBV28 and TRBJ1-4, the full variable domain reads DVKVTQSSRYLVKRTGEKVFLECVQDMDHENMFWYRQDPGLGLRLIYFSYDVKMKEKGDIPEGYSVSREKKERFSLILESASTNQTSMYLCASGIRRGLEKLFFGSGTQLSVL.

The chain recombines TRBV9 with TRBJ2-7; 10 bases agree with TRBD2. Trimming cost V 0 bases and J 6 bases; bases outside gene matches: 3. The CDR3 is 14 amino acids. Germline V gives CDR1 SGDLS, CDR2 YYNGEE. CDR3 bases: TGTGCCAGCAGCGTAGTGGCTAGCGGGAGCGAGCAGTACTTC. Translating it yields CASSVVASGSEQYF.

This clone appeared once. The chain is built from TRBV24-1 and TRBJ2-1; D is unresolved. The germline V gene encodes CDR1 KGHDR and CDR2 SFDVKD. The CDR3 consists of 12 residues. The germline V and J ends were trimmed by 3 bases and 6 bases, with 5 bases remaining between them. The CDR3 reads CATSDPVNEQFF. CDR3 sequence (DNA): TGTGCCACCAGTGATCCCGTCAATGAGCAGTTCTTC.